Sequencing of this T cell receptor beta chain was carried out in a study of cytomegalovirus exposure and HLA in healthy donors. This CDR3 region has 14 residues. Deletions cut 6 bases from V and 3 bases from J, with 12 bases between. Germline CDR1 is MNHNY and CDR2 is SVGAGI (reference sequence). 13 Jbeta primers and 60 Vbeta primers were used for the PCR. In the authors' methods: Unique TCR beta chains numbered around 80 million in a later analysis, with about 11 million shared. Sequencing used immunoSEQ multiplex PCR; TCRdb keeps in-frame clones, though not all of them. For V, J and clone size, that table is used; D and trimming come from the DNA. The data contain around 150,000 clones, approximately 80% of them seen just once; the ten biggest clones take up about 10%. Points from the study as a whole: Later analysis showed most CMV-associated TCR beta chains appearing HLA-restricted.

A note on this clone: Antigen unknown.

The TCR sequence derives from a man aged 50-59 years in good health and CMV-seropositive. Sequencing was carried out using PBMCs. The chain links TRBV6-6 to TRBJ1-5; D ambiguous. CDR3 sequence: CASSIPRDNQPQHF. CDR3 sequence (DNA): TGTGCCAGCAGCATACCCCGGGACAATCAGCCCCAGCATTTT.